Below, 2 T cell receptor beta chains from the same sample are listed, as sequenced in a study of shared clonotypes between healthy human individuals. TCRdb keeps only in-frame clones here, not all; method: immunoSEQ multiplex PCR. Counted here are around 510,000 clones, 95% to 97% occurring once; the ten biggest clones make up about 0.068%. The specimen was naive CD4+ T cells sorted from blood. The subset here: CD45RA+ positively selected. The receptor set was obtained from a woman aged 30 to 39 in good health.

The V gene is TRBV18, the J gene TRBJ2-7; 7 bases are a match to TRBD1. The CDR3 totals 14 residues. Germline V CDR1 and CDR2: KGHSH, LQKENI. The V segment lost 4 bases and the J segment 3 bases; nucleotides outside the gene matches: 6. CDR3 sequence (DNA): TGTGCCAGCTCACTAGACAGGGAGCACTACGAGCAGTACTTC. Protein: CASSLDREHYEQYF. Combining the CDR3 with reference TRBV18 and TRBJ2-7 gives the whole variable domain NAGVMQNPRHLVRRRGQEARLRCSPMKGHSHVYWYRQLPEEGLKFMVYLQKENIIDESGMPKERFSAEFPKEGPSILRIQQVVRGDSAAYFCASSLDREHYEQYFGPGTRLTVT.

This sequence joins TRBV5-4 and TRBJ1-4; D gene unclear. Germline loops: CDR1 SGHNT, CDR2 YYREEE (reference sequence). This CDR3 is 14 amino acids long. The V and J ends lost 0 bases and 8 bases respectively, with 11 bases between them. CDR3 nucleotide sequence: TGTGCCAGCAGCTTGGGATCGGACGGGGAAAAACTGTTTTTT. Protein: CASSLGSDGEKLFF.